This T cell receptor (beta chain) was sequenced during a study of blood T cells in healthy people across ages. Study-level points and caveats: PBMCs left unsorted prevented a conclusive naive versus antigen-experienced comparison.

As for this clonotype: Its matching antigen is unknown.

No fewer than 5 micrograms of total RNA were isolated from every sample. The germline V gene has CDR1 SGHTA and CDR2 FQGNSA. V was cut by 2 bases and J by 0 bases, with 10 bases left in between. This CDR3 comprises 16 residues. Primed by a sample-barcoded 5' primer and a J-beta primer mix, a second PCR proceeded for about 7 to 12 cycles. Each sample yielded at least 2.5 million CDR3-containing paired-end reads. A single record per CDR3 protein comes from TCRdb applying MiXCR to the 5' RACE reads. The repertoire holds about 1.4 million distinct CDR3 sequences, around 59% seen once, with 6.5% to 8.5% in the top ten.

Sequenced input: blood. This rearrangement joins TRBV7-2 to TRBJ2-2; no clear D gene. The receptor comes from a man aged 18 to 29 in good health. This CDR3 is CASSLTPASNTGELFF. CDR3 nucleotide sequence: TGTGCCAGCAGCTTAACCCCGGCGTCGAACACCGGGGAGCTGTTTTTT.